These 5 T cell receptor beta chains were all obtained from the same sample, sequenced in a study of T cells after posttransplantation cyclophosphamide (dated by TCRdb to 2016 to 2018). Receptor libraries were prepared by the immunoSEQ multiplex PCR assay. As stored in TCRdb, this immuneACCESS dataset retains in-frame rearrangements with V and J assigned. A fraction of the clones does not appear; measured against another copy, unresolved V genes explain less than half of the discrepancy, and the remainder lacks a known reason. The sample profile shows fewer than 3,000 clones; just under 75% of them were found once. Roughly 20% of the sample is taken by the ten largest. The specimen sequenced was PBMCs. The source is a man aged 30-40 years with a blood cancer, CMV-positive, and with a related stem cell donor.

The rearrangement uses TRBV5-5 and TRBJ1-6; TRBD1 agrees at 7 bases. The CDR3 runs 15 residues. The trim removed 4 bases at V and 5 bases at J, leaving 6 bases unmatched. Looked up from germline, CDR1 is SGHKS and CDR2 is YYEKEE (reference sequence). The CDR3, as DNA: TGTGCCAGCAGCCTCAGACAGGGCCATAATTCACCCCTCCACTTT. This gives the protein CASSLRQGHNSPLHF.

The rearrangement joins TRBV29-1 to TRBJ2-7; 7 positions agree with TRBD2. Germline CDR1 reads SQVTM; CDR2 reads ANQGSEA. The CDR3 has 11 residues. The V gene end was trimmed by 3 bases and the J gene end by 6 bases; junction bases not matched to a gene: 2. The CDR3 DNA follows: TGCAGCGTTGACGGGGGGACCGAGCAGTACTTC. Translation: CSVDGGTEQYF.

This clone is medium-sized (0.01 to 0.1%) in the sample. The same CDR3 is also encoded by other DNA sequences in this sample. This sequence joins TRBV4-2 and TRBJ2-7, with 9 bases lining up with TRBD1. This CDR3 has 17 amino acids. Per the germline V gene, CDR1 is LGHNA and CDR2 is YNFKEQ. J lost 3 bases, V lost 4 bases, and 13 bases had no gene match. The CDR3 is CASSREISGQGGYEQYF. The DNA for the CDR3 is TGTGCCAGCAGCCGGGAGATCTCGGGACAGGGAGGCTACGAGCAGTACTTC.

This clone showed up just a few times. The CDR3 DNA follows: TGTGCCAGCAGCTTTACAGCTAACTATGGCTACACCTTC. This translates into CASSFTANYGYTF. The genes are TRBV7-6 and TRBJ1-2; D is uncertain. Looked up from germline, CDR1 is SGHVS and CDR2 is FNYEAQ. This CDR3 has 13 residues. V was pared by 3 bases and J by 0 bases, with 5 bases between.

This clone is a singleton in its sample. An end of the junction differs from the germline gene, which may be a read error. The CDR3 protein is CASSFYGGVGVF. The CDR3 region has the DNA TGTGCCAGCAGCTTTTACGGCGGGGTTGGGGTCTTC. V gene TRBV7-2 combines with J gene TRBJ2-1; the D gene is possibly TRBD2 (6 bases). This CDR3 region has 12 residues. Germline values: CDR1 SGHTA, CDR2 FQGNSA.